A selection of T cell receptor beta chains follows, all from one sample in a study of CD4 T cells in relation to SARS-CoV-2 and coronaviruses. Only in-frame clones appear in the TCRdb table, and some are missing; sequencing was by immunoSEQ multiplex PCR. The sample contains around 35,000 clones, approximately 85% of which appear only once. Sequencing used memory CD4+ T cells from PBMCs. The receptor set was obtained from an adult with COVID-19. Each CDR3 is given with its conserved first and last residue. The D gene is left open where the match is weak. Clone size appears in some rows only: once, few, many, or a class for an expanded clone.

V	size	J	D	CDR3	DNA
TRBV12-3/TRBV12-4	NA	TRBJ2-3	NA	CASSLDTDTQYF	TGTGCCAGCAGTTTAGACACAGATACGCAGTATTTT
TRBV29-1	NA	TRBJ2-5	TRBD2	CSVYSGLAGKQETQYF	TGCAGCGTCTATTCGGGACTAGCGGGAAAGCAAGAGACCCAGTACTTC
TRBV3-1/TRBV3-2	NA	TRBJ2-5	TRBD2	CASSQDLLAGSIETQYF	TGTGCCAGCAGCCAAGATCTCCTAGCGGGATCGATAGAGACCCAGTACTTC
TRBV4-1	few	TRBJ1-2	NA	CASSPGAAQRDYGYTF	TGCGCCAGCAGCCCTGGGGCCGCGCAGAGGGACTATGGCTACACCTTC
TRBV13	NA	TRBJ2-5	TRBD2	CASSSFRGSGGLGETQYF	TGTGCCAGCAGCTCCTTTCGAGGGAGCGGGGGATTGGGGGAGACCCAGTACTTC
TRBV15	NA	TRBJ2-1	TRBD1	CATSRGTGGYNEQFF	TGTGCCACCAGCAGAGGCACAGGGGGCTACAATGAGCAGTTCTTC
TRBV11-3	once	TRBJ2-7	NA	CASSQGGGAYEQYF	TGTGCCAGCAGCCAGGGCGGCGGAGCCTACGAGCAGTACTTC
TRBV7-2	few	TRBJ2-2	NA	CASRHGRRGANTGELFF	TGTGCCAGCAGGCACGGTAGGCGGGGCGCGAACACCGGGGAGCTGTTTTTT
TRBV2	NA	TRBJ2-3	TRBD2	CARGTSGISADTQYF	TGTGCCAGAGGGACTAGCGGGATTTCTGCAGATACGCAGTATTTT
TRBV6-5	NA	TRBJ1-3	NA	CASSYSRPTKHTIYF	TGTGCCAGCAGTTACTCAAGACCCACCAAACACACCATATATTTT
TRBV12-3/TRBV12-4	NA	TRBJ2-5	NA	CASTPGFQETQYF	TGTGCCAGCACTCCGGGGTTCCAAGAGACCCAGTACTTC
TRBV5-1	NA	TRBJ2-5	NA	CASSTGLTQETQYF	TGCGCCAGCAGCACAGGACTAACTCAAGAGACCCAGTACTTC
TRBV12-3/TRBV12-4	NA	TRBJ2-1	NA	CASSILASEQFF	TGTGCCAGCAGTATACTAGCATCCGAGCAGTTCTTC
TRBV6-5	NA	TRBJ2-1	NA	CASSYASGGRGNEQFF	TGTGCCAGCAGTTACGCGAGCGGGGGCAGGGGGAATGAGCAGTTCTTC
TRBV7-9	NA	TRBJ2-3	TRBD2	CASSRTTSDRLADTQYF	TGTGCCAGCAGCCGAACGACTAGCGACAGGTTGGCAGATACGCAGTATTTT
TRBV19	NA	TRBJ2-3	TRBD2	CASSKGLLAGTDTQYF	TGTGCCAGTAGTAAGGGATTACTAGCGGGGACAGATACGCAGTATTTT
TRBV12-3/TRBV12-4	few	TRBJ1-1	NA	CASSWANTEAFF	TGTGCCAGCAGTTGGGCAAACACTGAAGCTTTCTTT
TRBV7-3	NA	TRBJ2-1	TRBD2	CASSVTSGNYNEQFF	TGTGCCAGCAGCGTAACTAGCGGGAACTACAATGAGCAGTTCTTC
TRBV7-9	few	TRBJ2-3	TRBD2	CASSLAEGLADVF	TGTGCCAGCAGCTTAGCCGAGGGACTAGCGGACGTCTTT
TRBV28	NA	TRBJ1-2	NA	CASTSRGEGYTF	TGTGCCAGCACCTCCCGGGGGGAGGGCTACACCTTC
TRBV21-1	NA	TRBJ1-4	NA	CASSNPDRNEKLFF	TGTGCCAGCAGCAATCCGGACAGGAATGAAAAACTGTTTTTT
TRBV9	NA	TRBJ2-5	NA	CASSVGVSRQETQYF	TGTGCCAGCAGCGTAGGAGTTAGCCGCCAAGAGACCCAGTACTTC
TRBV2	NA	TRBJ1-6	TRBD1	CASSSGQGGSPLHF	TGTGCCAGCAGTAGTGGACAGGGAGGTTCACCCCTCCACTTT
TRBV6-2/TRBV6-3	NA	TRBJ2-7	TRBD2	CASSGLAERSYEQYF	TGTGCCAGCAGCGGACTAGCCGAGAGAAGCTACGAGCAGTACTTC
TRBV9	NA	TRBJ2-5	NA	CASSVSPRVEETQYF	TGTGCCAGCAGCGTATCACCCAGGGTCGAAGAGACCCAGTACTTC
TRBV15	NA	TRBJ2-1	TRBD2	CATSRGGLASGNEQFF	TGTGCCACCAGCAGAGGGGGACTAGCTAGCGGCAATGAGCAGTTCTTC
TRBV6-1	NA	TRBJ2-7	NA	CASSEPGPYEQYF	TGTGCCAGCAGTGAACCGGGACCCTACGAGCAGTACTTC
TRBV28	NA	TRBJ2-5	TRBD1	CASSTTLTRDRAETQYF	TGTGCCAGCAGTACTACGTTGACCCGGGACAGGGCAGAGACCCAGTACTTC
TRBV6-5	NA	TRBJ2-2	TRBD1	CASSRTGGPTGELFF	TGTGCCAGCAGTCGGACAGGGGGTCCCACCGGGGAGCTGTTTTTT
TRBV6-1	NA	TRBJ1-4	NA	CASSESRPTNEKLFF	TGTGCCAGCAGTGAATCTCGACCGACGAATGAAAAACTGTTTTTT
TRBV2	NA	TRBJ2-1	TRBD1	CASSAAVEQGNEQFF	TGTGCCAGCAGTGCTGCAGTAGAACAGGGGAATGAGCAGTTCTTC
TRBV27	NA	TRBJ1-6	TRBD1	CASSRTGVINSPLHF	TGTGCCAGCAGTCGGACAGGGGTGATCAATTCACCCCTCCACTTT
TRBV12-5	NA	TRBJ2-5	NA	CASGSSGREGQYF	TGTGCTAGTGGTTCGAGCGGCCGAGAGGGCCAGTACTTC
TRBV7-9	NA	TRBJ2-1	TRBD2	CASSRTRPGDTNEQFF	TGTGCCAGCAGCCGGACTAGGCCGGGAGACACAAATGAGCAGTTCTTC
TRBV5-4	NA	TRBJ1-4	TRBD1	CASSLDRGQAEKLFF	TGTGCCAGCAGCTTGGATAGGGGGCAGGCTGAAAAACTGTTTTTT
TRBV2	NA	TRBJ1-4	TRBD1	CASSEWGQPYEKLFF	TGTGCCAGCAGTGAGTGGGGACAGCCTTATGAAAAACTGTTTTTT
TRBV9	NA	TRBJ2-3	NA	CASSVALLDTQYF	TGTGCCAGCAGCGTAGCTCTGTTGGATACGCAGTATTTT
TRBV2	NA	TRBJ2-1	NA	CASSVIRGGRSEQFF	TGTGCCAGCAGTGTAATCCGTGGGGGACGAAGTGAGCAGTTCTTC
TRBV5-5	NA	TRBJ1-2	NA	CASSPGTEYGYTF	TGTGCCAGCTCACCCGGGACGGAATATGGCTACACCTTC
TRBV7-8	NA	TRBJ2-5	TRBD2	CASSSGLAGGETQYF	TGTGCCAGCAGCTCGGGACTAGCGGGTGGAGAGACCCAGTACTTC